The entry below gives a single TCR beta chain sequence along with its context. Its target is not known. V was pared by 8 bases and J by 0 bases, with 8 bases between. This CDR3 has 13 amino acids. Germline CDR1 reads SGHTA; CDR2 reads FQGTGA. The data were obtained in a study of OX40 agonist ivuxolimab in advanced cancers. Overall study: At 0.01 to 10 mg/kg, ivuxolimab was administered intravenously to patients every 2 weeks. General study findings and limits: Averaged across samples, CD8+ T cells carried more expanded clones than CD4+ did. Clonal expansion by week 6 occurred in CD4+ and CD8+ blood T cells (at 0.1 to 3.0 mg/kg).

Only in-frame clones appear in the TCRdb table, and some are missing; sequencing was by immunoSEQ multiplex PCR. The sample contains about 73,000 clones, about 93% of which appear only once. The sequence derives from an adult with an advanced solid tumor such as melanoma, head and neck, liver or kidney cancer. Sequenced here: CD4+ or CD8+ T cells sorted from blood, sampled in a trial of the OX40 agonist ivuxolimab. The chain recombines TRBV7-3 with TRBJ1-5; D gene uncertain. The CDR3 DNA follows: TGTGCCAGCGCATTTAATAGCAATCAGCCCCAGCATTTT. Amino acid sequence: CASAFNSNQPQHF.